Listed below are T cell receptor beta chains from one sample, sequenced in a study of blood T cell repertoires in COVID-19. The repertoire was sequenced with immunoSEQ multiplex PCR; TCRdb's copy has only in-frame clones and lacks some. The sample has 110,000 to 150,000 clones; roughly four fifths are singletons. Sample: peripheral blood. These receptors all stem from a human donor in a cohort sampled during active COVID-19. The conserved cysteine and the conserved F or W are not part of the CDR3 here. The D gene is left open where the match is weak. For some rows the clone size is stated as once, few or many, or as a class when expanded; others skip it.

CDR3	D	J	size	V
ASTTRGSSTEAF	.	TRBJ1-1	.	TRBV19
ASSVGTGVSTDTQY	TRBD1	TRBJ2-3	.	TRBV9
ASSLPGQVFSGNTIY	TRBD1	TRBJ1-3	few	TRBV5-6
ASSIQTGTYEQY	TRBD1	TRBJ2-7	once	TRBV19
AISVGTENNSPLH	TRBD1	TRBJ1-6	.	TRBV10-3
ASSSSSGVSNQPQH	.	TRBJ1-5	.	TRBV18
ASSALGGGRTGELF	.	TRBJ2-2	once	TRBV4-1
ASSYPGLGVETQY	.	TRBJ2-5	.	TRBV6-5
ASSQDHSGTHYEQY	.	TRBJ2-7	.	TRBV3-1/TRBV3-2
ATSDLDRAYGYT	TRBD1	TRBJ1-2	.	TRBV24-1
AISGPGGRGRYEQY	.	TRBJ2-7	few	TRBV10-3
ASSPDRWNSPLH	.	TRBJ1-6	.	TRBV16
ASSTLGGSYNEQF	.	TRBJ2-1	.	TRBV5-4
ASSSAASGGSGEQF	TRBD2	TRBJ2-1	.	TRBV7-9
ASSATGGRNEQF	.	TRBJ2-1	.	TRBV5-4
ASSPGLAETDTQY	TRBD2	TRBJ2-3	few	TRBV4-1
ASSLTEDRALSYT	TRBD1	TRBJ1-2	.	TRBV16